Listed below are T cell receptor beta chains from one sample, sequenced in a study of T cells after yellow fever vaccination. Each CDR3 protein gets one entry after TCRdb re-called the 5' RACE reads with MiXCR. The repertoire holds tens of thousands of distinct CDR3 sequences, with roughly 7.4% as singletons. The specimen was CD8+ T cells sorted from PBMCs, collected 15 days after the yellow fever booster vaccination. Receptors were obtained from a man aged 30 to 39 who received the YFV17D yellow fever vaccine. CDR3s include the opening cysteine and the closing phenylalanine or tryptophan. The order of the fields is D gene, V gene, J gene, clone size, CDR3 protein, CDR3 DNA. The D gene is left open where the match is weak. The size field is filled for only some rows; it gives once, few, many or a size class.

D: .; V: TRBV28; J: TRBJ2-4; size: many; CDR3: CASSSHLKNIQYF; DNA: TGTGCCAGCAGTTCCCACCTGAAAAACATTCAGTACTTC
D: .; V: TRBV4-3; J: TRBJ2-2; size: many; CDR3: CASSPVATGELFF; DNA: TGCGCCAGCAGCCCAGTCGCGACCGGGGAGCTGTTTTTT
D: TRBD1; V: TRBV6-4; J: TRBJ2-3; size: .; CDR3: CASSDGQGADTQYF; DNA: TGTGCCAGCAGTGACGGACAGGGGGCAGATACGCAGTATTTT
D: .; V: TRBV4-2; J: TRBJ2-1; size: many; CDR3: CASSQDRSVGENEQFF; DNA: TGTGCCAGCAGCCAAGATAGGAGTGTGGGTGAGAATGAGCAGTTCTTC
D: .; V: TRBV2; J: TRBJ2-5; size: many; CDR3: CASSPRAQETQYF; DNA: TGTGCCAGCAGTCCAAGAGCGCAAGAGACCCAGTACTTC
D: .; V: TRBV12-3/TRBV12-4; J: TRBJ2-1; size: .; CDR3: CASSPLWGDGSYNEQFF; DNA: TGTGCCAGCAGTCCATTATGGGGGGACGGCTCCTACAATGAGCAGTTCTTC
D: .; V: TRBV28; J: TRBJ1-1; size: many; CDR3: CASSPSGGNTEAFF; DNA: TGTGCCAGCAGCCCGAGCGGGGGCAACACTGAAGCTTTCTTT
D: TRBD1; V: TRBV28; J: TRBJ2-7; size: many; CDR3: CASSSGDRATYEQYF; DNA: TGTGCCAGCAGTTCCGGAGACAGGGCTACCTACGAGCAGTACTTC
D: TRBD2; V: TRBV11-2; J: TRBJ2-5; size: many; CDR3: CASSPWEGETQYF; DNA: TGTGCCAGCAGCCCTTGGGAGGGAGAGACCCAGTACTTC
D: TRBD2; V: TRBV6-2/TRBV6-3; J: TRBJ2-1; size: many; CDR3: CASSSILAGPLSHLYNEQFF; DNA: TGTGCCAGCAGTTCCATACTAGCGGGGCCACTCAGTCATTTATACAATGAGCAGTTCTTC
D: .; V: TRBV7-9; J: TRBJ2-1; size: once; CDR3: CASSPPQPGQPRDEQFF; DNA: TGTGCCAGCAGCCCCCCCCAACCGGGACAACCAAGGGATGAGCAGTTCTTC
D: .; V: TRBV4-1; J: TRBJ2-3; size: many; CDR3: CASSQDLSPDTQYF; DNA: TGCGCCAGCAGCCAAGATCTCTCCCCAGATACGCAGTATTTT
D: TRBD1; V: TRBV7-8; J: TRBJ2-7; size: .; CDR3: CASSSLREDRAYEQYF; DNA: TGTGCCAGCAGCTCCCTCCGCGAGGACAGGGCCTACGAGCAGTACTTC
D: .; V: TRBV20-1; J: TRBJ2-1; size: many; CDR3: CSARDAGNEQFF; DNA: TGCAGTGCTAGAGATGCAGGGAATGAGCAGTTCTTC
D: .; V: TRBV5-1; J: TRBJ2-1; size: many; CDR3: CASSLSGTGSEQFF; DNA: TGCGCCAGCAGCTTGTCGGGTACGGGAAGTGAGCAGTTCTTC
D: .; V: TRBV11-2; J: TRBJ2-7; size: many; CDR3: CASSRGQIYEQYF; DNA: TGTGCCAGCAGCAGAGGACAGATCTACGAGCAGTACTTC
D: .; V: TRBV18; J: TRBJ2-5; size: few; CDR3: CASSPKEGQETQYF; DNA: TGTGCCAGCTCACCAAAGGAGGGCCAAGAGACCCAGTACTTC
D: TRBD2; V: TRBV25-1; J: TRBJ2-1; size: many; CDR3: CASSLGTSGSHEQFF; DNA: TGTGCCAGCAGTCTCGGGACTAGCGGGAGCCATGAGCAGTTCTTC
D: .; V: TRBV27; J: TRBJ2-1; size: many; CDR3: CASSFSDYNEQFF; DNA: TGTGCCAGCAGTTTCAGCGACTACAATGAGCAGTTCTTC
D: TRBD1; V: TRBV12-3/TRBV12-4; J: TRBJ1-2; size: many; CDR3: CASSSGTANYGYTF; DNA: TGTGCCAGCAGTTCCGGGACAGCTAACTATGGCTACACCTTC
D: .; V: TRBV7-2; J: TRBJ2-5; size: many; CDR3: CASSPGSETQYF; DNA: TGTGCCAGCAGCCCCGGTTCGGAGACCCAGTACTTC
D: .; V: TRBV5-1; J: TRBJ2-3; size: .; CDR3: CASSLALGYGDTQYF; DNA: TGCGCCAGCAGCTTGGCGTTGGGCTACGGGGATACGCAGTATTTT
D: TRBD2; V: TRBV7-6; J: TRBJ2-1; size: many; CDR3: CASSFLADTATEGEQFF; DNA: TGTGCCAGCAGCTTCCTAGCGGATACCGCTACAGAGGGTGAGCAGTTCTTC
D: .; V: TRBV12-3/TRBV12-4; J: TRBJ2-6; size: many; CDR3: CASSFSGANVLTF; DNA: TGTGCCAGCAGTTTCTCTGGGGCCAACGTCCTGACTTTC
D: TRBD2; V: TRBV7-2; J: TRBJ2-7; size: many; CDR3: CASSLLGLADIYEQYF; DNA: TGTGCCAGCAGCCTACTGGGACTAGCAGATATCTACGAGCAGTACTTC
D: TRBD2; V: TRBV20-1; J: TRBJ2-3; size: .; CDR3: CCASRLAGASSTDTQYF; DNA: TGCTGTGCTAGTCGACTAGCGGGAGCATCTAGCACAGATACGCAGTATTTT
D: .; V: TRBV11-2; J: TRBJ2-3; size: .; CDR3: CASRPTLANTDTQYF; DNA: TGTGCCAGCAGGCCCACCCTCGCAAACACAGATACGCAGTATTTT
D: .; V: TRBV18; J: TRBJ2-7; size: few; CDR3: CASSPPDEYEQYF; DNA: TGTGCCAGCTCACCACCGGATGAATACGAGCAGTACTTC
D: .; V: TRBV2; J: TRBJ2-3; size: many; CDR3: CASSGGGLGTDTQYF; DNA: TGTGCCAGCAGTGGGGGCGGGCTCGGAACAGATACGCAGTATTTT
D: TRBD1; V: TRBV24-1; J: TRBJ1-2; size: few; CDR3: CATSDFKTLQGDGYTF; DNA: TGTGCCACCAGTGATTTCAAAACTCTACAGGGGGATGGCTACACCTTC
D: .; V: TRBV18; J: TRBJ2-7; size: many; CDR3: CASSRSYEQYF; DNA: TGTGCCAGCTCGCGCTCCTACGAGCAGTACTTC
D: TRBD2; V: TRBV6-5; J: TRBJ2-1; size: many; CDR3: CASSSTSGAYNEQFF; DNA: TGTGCCAGCAGCTCAACTAGCGGGGCCTACAATGAGCAGTTCTTC
D: .; V: TRBV29-1; J: TRBJ1-3; size: many; CDR3: CSVEEDGSGGTIYF; DNA: TGCAGCGTTGAAGAGGACGGCTCTGGGGGCACCATATATTTT
D: .; V: TRBV27; J: TRBJ2-5; size: many; CDR3: CASSPDSQETQYF; DNA: TGTGCCAGCAGCCCCGACAGTCAAGAGACCCAGTACTTC
D: TRBD1; V: TRBV3-1; J: TRBJ2-3; size: many; CDR3: CATGGQGIWNTQYF; DNA: TGTGCCACAGGGGGACAGGGGATTTGGAATACGCAGTATTTT
D: .; V: TRBV27; J: TRBJ2-7; size: many; CDR3: CASSLLGGPHEQYF; DNA: TGTGCCAGCTCCCTTCTAGGGGGGCCCCACGAGCAGTACTTC
D: TRBD1; V: TRBV15; J: TRBJ2-3; size: many; CDR3: CATSTSTGKWTDTQYF; DNA: TGTGCCACCAGCACCTCGACAGGGAAATGGACAGATACGCAGTATTTT
D: TRBD2; V: TRBV7-2; J: TRBJ2-1; size: many; CDR3: CASSFTSGSPYNEQFF; DNA: TGTGCCAGCAGCTTCACTAGCGGGAGCCCGTACAATGAGCAGTTCTTC
D: TRBD2; V: TRBV6-2/TRBV6-3; J: TRBJ2-1; size: many; CDR3: CASSYPTSGASDEQFF; DNA: TGTGCCAGCAGTTACCCTACTAGCGGGGCCTCCGATGAGCAGTTCTTC
D: TRBD2; V: TRBV10-2; J: TRBJ2-1; size: many; CDR3: CASSEKGAGGPYNEQFF; DNA: TGCGCCAGCAGTGAGAAGGGCGCGGGGGGACCCTACAATGAGCAGTTCTTC
D: TRBD2; V: TRBV19; J: TRBJ2-1; size: many; CDR3: CASSPIAGGPDEQFF; DNA: TGTGCCAGTAGCCCAATAGCGGGAGGGCCCGATGAGCAGTTCTTC
D: TRBD1; V: TRBV6-5; J: TRBJ1-2; size: many; CDR3: CASSPGPTGNYGYTF; DNA: TGTGCCAGCAGTCCCGGACCGACAGGGAACTATGGCTACACCTTC
D: .; V: TRBV7-7; J: TRBJ2-1; size: many; CDR3: CASSLIPPTDHQPESYNEQFF; DNA: TGTGCTAGCAGCTTAATCCCCCCGACAGACCATCAACCCGAGTCCTACAATGAGCAGTTCTTC
D: TRBD2; V: TRBV7-8; J: TRBJ2-7; size: many; CDR3: CASSLTLAEREHYEQYF; DNA: TGTGCCAGCAGCTTAACGCTCGCGGAGCGGGAACACTACGAGCAGTACTTC
D: TRBD2; V: TRBV4-2; J: TRBJ2-5; size: many; CDR3: CASSQEGLAQETQYF; DNA: TGTGCCAGCAGCCAAGAGGGACTAGCACAAGAGACCCAGTACTTC
D: TRBD1; V: TRBV11-2; J: TRBJ2-7; size: many; CDR3: CASSGWDSTYEQYF; DNA: TGTGCCAGCAGCGGGTGGGACAGCACCTACGAGCAGTACTTC
D: TRBD2; V: TRBV29-1; J: TRBJ2-2; size: many; CDR3: CSVPRHWGGSTGELFF; DNA: TGCAGCGTCCCCCGACACTGGGGGGGATCCACCGGGGAGCTGTTTTTT
D: .; V: TRBV6-5; J: TRBJ2-1; size: many; CDR3: CASSSFTAANEQFF; DNA: TGTGCCAGCAGTTCTTTCACTGCCGCTAATGAGCAGTTCTTC
D: .; V: TRBV28; J: TRBJ2-7; size: many; CDR3: CASSSLAISYEQYF; DNA: TGTGCCAGCAGTTCTCTAGCGATTTCCTACGAGCAGTACTTC
D: .; V: TRBV4-3; J: TRBJ1-4; size: many; CDR3: CASSPLIRAEKLFF; DNA: TGCGCCAGCAGCCCTCTCATACGGGCTGAAAAACTGTTTTTT
D: .; V: TRBV25-1; J: TRBJ2-1; size: many; CDR3: CASSGAGGNEQFF; DNA: TGTGCCAGCAGTGGGGCTGGGGGCAATGAGCAGTTCTTC
D: TRBD1; V: TRBV15; J: TRBJ1-5; size: many; CDR3: CATSGMGQGLTQPQHF; DNA: TGTGCCACCAGCGGAATGGGACAGGGACTTACTCAGCCCCAGCATTTT
D: TRBD1; V: TRBV4-3; J: TRBJ2-7; size: .; CDR3: CASSQDWGQGSSYEQYF; DNA: TGCGCCAGCAGCCAAGATTGGGGACAGGGGAGTTCCTACGAGCAGTACTTC
D: TRBD1; V: TRBV7-2; J: TRBJ2-3; size: .; CDR3: CASSTRTGGGTDTQYF; DNA: TGTGCCAGCAGCACTCGGACAGGGGGGGGGACAGATACGCAGTATTTT
D: TRBD1; V: TRBV28; J: TRBJ2-5; size: many; CDR3: CASSSAGQGGQETQYF; DNA: TGTGCCAGCAGTTCCGCGGGACAGGGGGGCCAAGAGACCCAGTACTTC
D: .; V: TRBV12-3/TRBV12-4; J: TRBJ2-7; size: many; CDR3: CASSFPTYEQYF; DNA: TGTGCCAGCAGTTTCCCCACCTACGAGCAGTACTTC